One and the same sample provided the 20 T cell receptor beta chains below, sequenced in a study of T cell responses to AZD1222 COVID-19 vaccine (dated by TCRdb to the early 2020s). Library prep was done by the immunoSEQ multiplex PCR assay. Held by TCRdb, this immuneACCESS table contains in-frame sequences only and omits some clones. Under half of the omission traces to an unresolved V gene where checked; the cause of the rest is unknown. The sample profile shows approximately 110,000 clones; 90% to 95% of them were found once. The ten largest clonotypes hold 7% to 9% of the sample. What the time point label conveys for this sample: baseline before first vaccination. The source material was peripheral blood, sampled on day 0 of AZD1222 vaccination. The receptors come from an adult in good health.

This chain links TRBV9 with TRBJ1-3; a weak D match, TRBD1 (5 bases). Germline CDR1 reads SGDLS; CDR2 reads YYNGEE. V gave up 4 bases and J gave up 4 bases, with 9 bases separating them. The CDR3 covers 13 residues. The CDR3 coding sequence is TGTGCCAGCAGCCCGGGACCAGGAAACACCATATATTTT. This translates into CASSPGPGNTIYF.

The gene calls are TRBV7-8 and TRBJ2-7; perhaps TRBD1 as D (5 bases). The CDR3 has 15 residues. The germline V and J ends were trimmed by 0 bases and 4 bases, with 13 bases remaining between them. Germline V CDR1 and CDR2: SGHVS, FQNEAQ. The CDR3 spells CASSLAITGLYEQYF. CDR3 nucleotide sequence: TGTGCCAGCAGCTTAGCGATAACAGGTCTATACGAGCAGTACTTC.

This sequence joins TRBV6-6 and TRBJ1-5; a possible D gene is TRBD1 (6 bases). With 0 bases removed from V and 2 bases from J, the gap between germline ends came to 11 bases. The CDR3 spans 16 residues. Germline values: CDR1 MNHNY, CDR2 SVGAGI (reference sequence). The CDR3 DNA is TGTGCCAGCAGTTACTCAGGGTACAGGGGCAATCAGCCCCAGCATTTT. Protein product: CASSYSGYRGNQPQHF.

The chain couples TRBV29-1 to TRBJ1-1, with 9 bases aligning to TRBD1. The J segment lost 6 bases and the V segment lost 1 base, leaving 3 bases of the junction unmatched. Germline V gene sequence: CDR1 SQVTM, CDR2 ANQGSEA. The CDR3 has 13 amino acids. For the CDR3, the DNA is TGCAGCGTTGAAGGGGACAGGGAAGCTGAAGCTTTCTTT. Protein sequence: CSVEGDREAEAFF.

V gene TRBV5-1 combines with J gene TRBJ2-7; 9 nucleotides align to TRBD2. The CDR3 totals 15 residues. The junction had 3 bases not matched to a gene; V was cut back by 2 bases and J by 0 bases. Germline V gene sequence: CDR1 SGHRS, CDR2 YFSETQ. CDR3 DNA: TGCGCCAGCAGCTTCGTAGCGGGAGTCTCCTACGAGCAGTACTTC. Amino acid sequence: CASSFVAGVSYEQYF.

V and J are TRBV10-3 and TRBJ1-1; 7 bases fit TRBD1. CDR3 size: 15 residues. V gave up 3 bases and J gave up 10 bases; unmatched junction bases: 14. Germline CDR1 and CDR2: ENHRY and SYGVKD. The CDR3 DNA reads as TGTGCCATCAGTGAAATTCAGGGGGACTCACCGGGAGCTTTCTTT. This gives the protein CAISEIQGDSPGAFF.

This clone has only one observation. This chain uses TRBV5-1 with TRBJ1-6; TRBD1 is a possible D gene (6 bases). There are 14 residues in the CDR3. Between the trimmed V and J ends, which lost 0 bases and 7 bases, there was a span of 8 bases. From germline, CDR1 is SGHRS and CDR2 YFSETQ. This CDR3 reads CASSLEGGNSPLHF. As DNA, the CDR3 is TGCGCCAGCAGCTTGGAGGGGGGGAATTCACCCCTCCACTTT.

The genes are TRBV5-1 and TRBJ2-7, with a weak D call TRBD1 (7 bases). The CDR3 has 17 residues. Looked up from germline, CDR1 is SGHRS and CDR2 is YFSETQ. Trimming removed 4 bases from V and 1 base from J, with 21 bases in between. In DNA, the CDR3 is TGCGCCAGCAGCCGGCCTAATGGACAGGCGGGGTCCTACGAGCAGTACTTC. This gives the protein CASSRPNGQAGSYEQYF.

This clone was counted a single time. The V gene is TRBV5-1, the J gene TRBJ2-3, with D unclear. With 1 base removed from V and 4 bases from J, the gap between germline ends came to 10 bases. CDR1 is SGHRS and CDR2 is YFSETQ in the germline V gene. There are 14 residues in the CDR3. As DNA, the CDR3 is TGCGCCAGCAGCTTGCGCGGCGAGGCAGATACGCAGTATTTT. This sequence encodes CASSLRGEADTQYF.

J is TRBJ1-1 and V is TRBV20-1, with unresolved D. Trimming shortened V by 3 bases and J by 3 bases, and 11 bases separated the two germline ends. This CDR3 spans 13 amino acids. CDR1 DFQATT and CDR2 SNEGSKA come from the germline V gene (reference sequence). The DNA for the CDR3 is TGCAGTGCTAGTATACCGACGGACACTGAAGCTTTCTTT. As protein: CSASIPTDTEAFF.

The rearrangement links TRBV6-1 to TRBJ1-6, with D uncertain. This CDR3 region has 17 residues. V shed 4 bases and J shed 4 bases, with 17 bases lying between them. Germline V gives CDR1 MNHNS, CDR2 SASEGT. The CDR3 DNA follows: TGTGCCAGCAGTGGAATTACCGGGAGACTGTATAATTCACCCCTCCACTTT. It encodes CASSGITGRLYNSPLHF.

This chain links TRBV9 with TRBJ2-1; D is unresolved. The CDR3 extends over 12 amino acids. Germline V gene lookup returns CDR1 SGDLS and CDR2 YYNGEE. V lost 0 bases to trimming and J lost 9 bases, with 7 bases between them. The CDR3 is CASSVGDGEQFF. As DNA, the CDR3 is TGTGCCAGCAGCGTAGGGGATGGTGAGCAGTTCTTC. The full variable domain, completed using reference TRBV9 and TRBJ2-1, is DSGVTQTPKHLITATGQRVTLRCSPRSGDLSVYWYQQSLDQGLQFLIQYYNGEERAKGNILERFSAQQFPDLHSELNLSSLELGDSALYFCASSVGDGEQFFGPGTRLTVL.

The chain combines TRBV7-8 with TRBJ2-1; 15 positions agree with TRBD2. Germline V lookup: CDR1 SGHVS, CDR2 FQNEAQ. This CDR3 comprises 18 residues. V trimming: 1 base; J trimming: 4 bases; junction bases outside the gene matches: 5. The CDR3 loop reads CASSLVGTSGRNYNEQFF. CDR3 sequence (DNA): TGTGCCAGCAGCTTAGTAGGGACTAGCGGGAGGAATTACAATGAGCAGTTCTTC.

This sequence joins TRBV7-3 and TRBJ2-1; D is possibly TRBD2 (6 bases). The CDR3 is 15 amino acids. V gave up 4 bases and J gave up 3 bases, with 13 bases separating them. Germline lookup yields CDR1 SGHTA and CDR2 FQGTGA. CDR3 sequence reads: CASSSQGGVYNEQFF. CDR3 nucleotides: TGTGCCAGCAGCTCCCAGGGAGGCGTCTACAATGAGCAGTTCTTC.

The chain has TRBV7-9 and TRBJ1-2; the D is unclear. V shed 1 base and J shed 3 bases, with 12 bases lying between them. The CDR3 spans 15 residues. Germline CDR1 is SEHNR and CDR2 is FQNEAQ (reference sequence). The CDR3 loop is CASSLGPAWDYGYTF. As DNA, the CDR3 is TGTGCCAGCAGCTTAGGTCCCGCCTGGGACTATGGCTACACCTTC.

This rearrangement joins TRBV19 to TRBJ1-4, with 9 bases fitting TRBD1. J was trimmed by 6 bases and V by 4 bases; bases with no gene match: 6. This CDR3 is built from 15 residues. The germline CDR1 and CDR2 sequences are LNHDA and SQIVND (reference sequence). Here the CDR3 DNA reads TGTGCCAGTAGTAGGTTACAGGGGGCCGATGAAAAACTGTTTTTT. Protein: CASSRLQGADEKLFF.

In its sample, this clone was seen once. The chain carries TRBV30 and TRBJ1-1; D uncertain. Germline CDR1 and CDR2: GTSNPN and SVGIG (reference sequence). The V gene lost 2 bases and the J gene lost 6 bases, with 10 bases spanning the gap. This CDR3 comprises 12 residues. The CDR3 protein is CAWSRLMAEAFF. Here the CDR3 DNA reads TGTGCCTGGAGTAGGTTGATGGCTGAAGCTTTCTTT.

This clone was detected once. The CDR3 region is CSAHGVGAFF. The CDR3 DNA reads TGCAGTGCTCATGGAGTGGGGGCTTTCTTT. The chain joins TRBV20-1 to TRBJ1-1, with D uncertain. The CDR3 spans 10 residues. V was cut by 5 bases and J by 11 bases, with 12 bases left in between. The germline V gene encodes CDR1 DFQATT and CDR2 SNEGSKA (reference sequence).

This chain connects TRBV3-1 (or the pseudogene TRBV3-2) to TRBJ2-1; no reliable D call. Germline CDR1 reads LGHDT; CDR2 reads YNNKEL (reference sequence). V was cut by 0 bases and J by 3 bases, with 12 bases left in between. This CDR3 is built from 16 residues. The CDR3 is CASSQDFKRYYNEQFF. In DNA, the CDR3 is TGTGCCAGCAGCCAAGATTTTAAGCGATACTACAATGAGCAGTTCTTC.

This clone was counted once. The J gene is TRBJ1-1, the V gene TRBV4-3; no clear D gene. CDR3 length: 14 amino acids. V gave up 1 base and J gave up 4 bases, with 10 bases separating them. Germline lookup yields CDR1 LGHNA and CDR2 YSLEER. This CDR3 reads CASSQVLWGTEAFF. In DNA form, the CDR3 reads TGCGCCAGCAGCCAAGTCCTCTGGGGCACTGAAGCTTTCTTT.